This T cell receptor beta chain was found in a study of CD8 T cells in ankylosing spondylitis. The CDR3 loop spans 16 amino acids. V was pared by 4 bases and J by 5 bases, with 22 bases between. Germline CDR1 reads SGHRS; CDR2 reads YFSETQ. This clonotype was observed at least ten times. TCRdb analysed the 5' RACE reads with MiXCR anew, one entry per CDR3 protein. The sample carries fewer than 250,000 distinct CDR3 sequences, roughly a tenth recorded once. The TCR comes from a male donor with ankylosing spondylitis or in good health (not recorded which). The rearrangement joins TRBV5-1 to TRBJ2-7; possibly TRBD1 or TRBD2 for D (5 bases each). Sequences were obtained from blood, either unsorted or a sorted T cell fraction (not recorded which). CDR3 sequence (DNA): TGCGCCAGCAGCGCAGACGGGACCTCAATCCCCCACGAGCAGTACTTC. Its protein is CASSADGTSIPHEQYF. Variable domain in full (rest from reference TRBV5-1 and TRBJ2-7): KAGVTQTPRYLIKTRGQQVTLSCSPISGHRSVSWYQQTPGQGLQFLFEYFSETQRNKGNFPGRFSGRQFSNSRSEMNVSTLELGDSALYLCASSADGTSIPHEQYFGPGTRLTVT.